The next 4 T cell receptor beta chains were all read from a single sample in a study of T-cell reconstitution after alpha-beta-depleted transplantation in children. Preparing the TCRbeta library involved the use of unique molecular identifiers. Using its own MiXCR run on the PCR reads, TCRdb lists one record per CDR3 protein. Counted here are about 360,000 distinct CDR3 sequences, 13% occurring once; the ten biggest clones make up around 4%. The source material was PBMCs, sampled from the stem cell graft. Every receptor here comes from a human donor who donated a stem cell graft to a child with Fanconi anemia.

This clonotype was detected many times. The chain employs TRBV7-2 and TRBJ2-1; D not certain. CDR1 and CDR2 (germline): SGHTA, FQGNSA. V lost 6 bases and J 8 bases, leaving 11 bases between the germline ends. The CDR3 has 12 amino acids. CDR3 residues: CASRALMYEQFF. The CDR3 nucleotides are TGTGCCAGCAGGGCCCTCATGTATGAGCAGTTCTTC.

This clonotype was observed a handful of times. CDR3 loop: CSAPGVQGSLSGNTIYF. In nucleotides, the CDR3 is TGCAGTGCCCCGGGGGTTCAGGGATCGTTGTCTGGAAACACCATATATTTT. This chain links TRBV20-1 with TRBJ1-3, with a weak D call TRBD1 (5 bases). This CDR3 spans 17 amino acids. V lost 6 bases and J 1 base, leaving 22 bases between the germline ends. Germline V CDR1 and CDR2: DFQATT, SNEGSKA (reference sequence).

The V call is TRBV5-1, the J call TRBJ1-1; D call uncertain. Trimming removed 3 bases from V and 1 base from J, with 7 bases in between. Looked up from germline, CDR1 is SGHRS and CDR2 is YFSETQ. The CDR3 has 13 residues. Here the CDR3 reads CASSSTQNTEAFF. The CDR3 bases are TGCGCCAGCAGCTCGACCCAGAACACTGAAGCTTTCTTT.

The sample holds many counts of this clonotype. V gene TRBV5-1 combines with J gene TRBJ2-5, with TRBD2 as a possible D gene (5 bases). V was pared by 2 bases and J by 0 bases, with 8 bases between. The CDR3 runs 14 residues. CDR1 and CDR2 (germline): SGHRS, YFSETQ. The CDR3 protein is CASSFERDQETQYF. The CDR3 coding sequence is TGCGCCAGCAGCTTTGAGAGGGACCAAGAGACCCAGTACTTC.